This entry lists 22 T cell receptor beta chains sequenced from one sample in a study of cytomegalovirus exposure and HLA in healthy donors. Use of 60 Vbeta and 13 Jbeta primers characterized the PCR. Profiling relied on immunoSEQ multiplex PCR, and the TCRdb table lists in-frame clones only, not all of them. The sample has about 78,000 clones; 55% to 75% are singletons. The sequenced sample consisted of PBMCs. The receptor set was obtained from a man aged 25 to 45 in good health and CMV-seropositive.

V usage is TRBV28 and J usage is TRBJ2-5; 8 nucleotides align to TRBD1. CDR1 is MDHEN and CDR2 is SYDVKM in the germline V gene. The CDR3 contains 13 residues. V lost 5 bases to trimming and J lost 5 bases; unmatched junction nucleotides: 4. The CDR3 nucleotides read TGTGCCAGCAGTCGGACAGGGAGGGAGACCCAGTACTTC. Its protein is CASSRTGRETQYF.

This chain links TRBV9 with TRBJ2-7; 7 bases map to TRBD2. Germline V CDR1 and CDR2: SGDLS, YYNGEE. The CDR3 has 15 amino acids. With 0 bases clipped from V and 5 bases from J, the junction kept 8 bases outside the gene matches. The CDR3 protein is CASSVGGGSHDEQYF. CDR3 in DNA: TGTGCCAGCAGCGTAGGGGGAGGGTCCCACGACGAGCAGTACTTC.

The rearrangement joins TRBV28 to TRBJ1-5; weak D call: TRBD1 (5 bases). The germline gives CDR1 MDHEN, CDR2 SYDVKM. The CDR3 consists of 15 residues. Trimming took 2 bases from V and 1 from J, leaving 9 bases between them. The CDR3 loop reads CASSLLQGSNQPQHF. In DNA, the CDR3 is TGTGCCAGCAGTTTACTTCAGGGCAGCAATCAGCCCCAGCATTTT.

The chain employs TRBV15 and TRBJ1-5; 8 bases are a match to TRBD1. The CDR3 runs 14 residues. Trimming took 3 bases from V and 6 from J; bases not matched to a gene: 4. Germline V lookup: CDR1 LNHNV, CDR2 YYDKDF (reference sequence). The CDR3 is CATSRDRVGQPQHF. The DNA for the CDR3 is TGTGCCACCAGCAGGGACAGGGTTGGTCAGCCCCAGCATTTT.

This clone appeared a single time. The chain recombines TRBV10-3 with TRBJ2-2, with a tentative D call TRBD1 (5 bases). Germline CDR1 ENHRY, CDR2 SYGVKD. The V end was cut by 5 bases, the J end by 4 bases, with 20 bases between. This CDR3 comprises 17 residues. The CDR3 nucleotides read TGTGCCATCAGTATCAACCACCAACAGGTCCTCACCGGGGAGCTGTTTTTT. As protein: CAISINHQQVLTGELFF.

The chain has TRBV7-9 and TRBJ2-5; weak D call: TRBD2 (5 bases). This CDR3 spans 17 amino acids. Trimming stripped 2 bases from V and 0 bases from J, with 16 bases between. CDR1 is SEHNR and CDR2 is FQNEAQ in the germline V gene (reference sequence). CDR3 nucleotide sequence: TGTGCCAGCAGCTTACTCCGGCCCCCGGACTACCAAGAGACCCAGTACTTC. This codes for CASSLLRPPDYQETQYF. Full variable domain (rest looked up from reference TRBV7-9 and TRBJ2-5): DTGVSQNPRHKITKRGQNVTFRCDPISEHNRLYWYRQTLGQGPEFLTYFQNEAQLEKSRLLSDRFSAERPKGSFSTLEIQRTEQGDSAMYLCASSLLRPPDYQETQYFGPGTRLLVL.

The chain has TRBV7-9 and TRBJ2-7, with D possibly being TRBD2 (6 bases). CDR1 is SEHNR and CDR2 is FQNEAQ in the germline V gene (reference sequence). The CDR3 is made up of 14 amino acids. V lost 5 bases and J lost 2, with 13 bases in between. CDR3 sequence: CASSARDSAYEQYF. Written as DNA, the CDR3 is TGTGCCAGCAGCGCCCGGGACTCCGCCTACGAGCAGTACTTC.

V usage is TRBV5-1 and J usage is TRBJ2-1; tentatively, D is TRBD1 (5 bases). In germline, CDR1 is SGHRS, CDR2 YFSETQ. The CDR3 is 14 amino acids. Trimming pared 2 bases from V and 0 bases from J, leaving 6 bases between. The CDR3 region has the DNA TGCGCCAGCAGCTTAGGGGACTCCTACAATGAGCAGTTCTTC. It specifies CASSLGDSYNEQFF.

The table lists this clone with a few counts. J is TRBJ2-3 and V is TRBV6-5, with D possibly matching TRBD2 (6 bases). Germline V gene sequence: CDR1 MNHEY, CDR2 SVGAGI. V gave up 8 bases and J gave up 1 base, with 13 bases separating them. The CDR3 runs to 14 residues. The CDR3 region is CASGSRRGTDTQYF. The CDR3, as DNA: TGTGCCAGCGGTTCGCGGAGGGGCACAGATACGCAGTATTTT.

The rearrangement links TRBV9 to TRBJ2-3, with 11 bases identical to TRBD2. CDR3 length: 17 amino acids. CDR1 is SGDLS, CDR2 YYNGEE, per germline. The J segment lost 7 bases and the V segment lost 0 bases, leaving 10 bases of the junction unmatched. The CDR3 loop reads CASSVEGTSGGQNTQYF. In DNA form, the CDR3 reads TGTGCCAGCAGCGTAGAAGGAACTAGCGGGGGTCAGAATACGCAGTATTTT.

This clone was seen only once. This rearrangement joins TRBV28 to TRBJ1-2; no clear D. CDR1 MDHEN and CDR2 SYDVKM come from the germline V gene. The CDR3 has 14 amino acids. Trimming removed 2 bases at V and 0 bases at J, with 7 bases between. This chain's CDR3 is CASSLRGANYGYTF. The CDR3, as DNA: TGTGCCAGCAGTTTACGCGGGGCTAACTATGGCTACACCTTC.

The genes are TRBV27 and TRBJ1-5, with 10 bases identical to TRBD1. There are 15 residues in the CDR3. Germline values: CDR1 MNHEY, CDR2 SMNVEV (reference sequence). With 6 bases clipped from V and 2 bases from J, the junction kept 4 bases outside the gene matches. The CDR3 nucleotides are TGTGCCAGCAGCTCCGGGACAGGGGGCAATCAGCCCCAGCATTTT. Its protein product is CASSSGTGGNQPQHF.

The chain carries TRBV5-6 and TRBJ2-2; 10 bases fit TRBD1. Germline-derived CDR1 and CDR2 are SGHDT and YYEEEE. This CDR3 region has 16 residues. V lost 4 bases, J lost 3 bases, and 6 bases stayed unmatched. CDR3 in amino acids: CASSPFGTGDTGELFF. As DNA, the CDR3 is TGTGCCAGCAGCCCTTTTGGGACAGGGGACACCGGGGAGCTGTTTTTT.

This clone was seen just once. The CDR3 spells CASSVDRGRYEQYF. In DNA form, the CDR3 reads TGTGCCAGCAGCGTGGACAGGGGGCGGTACGAGCAGTACTTC. The V and J genes are TRBV7-6 and TRBJ2-7, with TRBD1 matching 11 bases. Germline V gene data show CDR1 as SGHVS and CDR2 as FNYEAQ. CDR3 length equals 14 residues. With 5 bases clipped from V and 4 bases from J, the junction kept 4 bases outside the gene matches.

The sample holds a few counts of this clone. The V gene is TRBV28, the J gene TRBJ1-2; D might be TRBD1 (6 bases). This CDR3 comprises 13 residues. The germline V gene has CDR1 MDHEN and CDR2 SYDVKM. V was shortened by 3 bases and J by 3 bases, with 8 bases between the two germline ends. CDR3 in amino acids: CASSFGGHYGYTF. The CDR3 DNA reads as TGTGCCAGCAGTTTCGGGGGGCACTATGGCTACACCTTC.

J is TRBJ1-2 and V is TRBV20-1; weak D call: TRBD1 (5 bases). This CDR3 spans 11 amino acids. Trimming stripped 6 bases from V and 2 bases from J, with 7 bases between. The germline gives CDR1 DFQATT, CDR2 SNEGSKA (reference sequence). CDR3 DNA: TGCAGTGCCGACAGCAACTATGGCTACACCTTC. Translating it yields CSADSNYGYTF.

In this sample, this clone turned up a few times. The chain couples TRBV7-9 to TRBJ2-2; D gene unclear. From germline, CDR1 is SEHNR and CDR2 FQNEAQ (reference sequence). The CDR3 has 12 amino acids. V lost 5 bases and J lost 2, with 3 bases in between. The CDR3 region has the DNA TGTGCCAGCAGCGTAAACACCGGGGAGCTGTTTTTT. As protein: CASSVNTGELFF.

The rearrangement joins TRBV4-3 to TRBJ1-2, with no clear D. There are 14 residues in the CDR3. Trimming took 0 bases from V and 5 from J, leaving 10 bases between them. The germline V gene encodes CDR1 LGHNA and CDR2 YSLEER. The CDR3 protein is CASSQEEGGYGYTF. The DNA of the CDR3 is TGCGCCAGCAGCCAAGAAGAGGGTGGGTATGGCTACACCTTC.

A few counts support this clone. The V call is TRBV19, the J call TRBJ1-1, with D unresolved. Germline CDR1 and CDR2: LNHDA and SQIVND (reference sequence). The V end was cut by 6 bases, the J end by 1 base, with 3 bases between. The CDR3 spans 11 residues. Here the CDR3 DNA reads TGTGCCAGTAGGCGGAACACTGAAGCTTTCTTT. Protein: CASRRNTEAFF.

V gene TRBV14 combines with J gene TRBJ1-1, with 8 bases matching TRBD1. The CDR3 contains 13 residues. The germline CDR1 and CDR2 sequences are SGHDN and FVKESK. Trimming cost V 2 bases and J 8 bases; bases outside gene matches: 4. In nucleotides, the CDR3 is TGTGCCAGCAGCCAACAGGGGGCGAGGGAAGCTTTCTTT. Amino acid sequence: CASSQQGAREAFF.

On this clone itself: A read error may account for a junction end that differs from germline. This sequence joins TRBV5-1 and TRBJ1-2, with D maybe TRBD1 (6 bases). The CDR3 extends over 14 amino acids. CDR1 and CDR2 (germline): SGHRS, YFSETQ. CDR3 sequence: CASSPLTGNHGYTF. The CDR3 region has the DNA TGCGCCAGCAGCCCACTGACAGGTAACCATGGCTACACCTTC.

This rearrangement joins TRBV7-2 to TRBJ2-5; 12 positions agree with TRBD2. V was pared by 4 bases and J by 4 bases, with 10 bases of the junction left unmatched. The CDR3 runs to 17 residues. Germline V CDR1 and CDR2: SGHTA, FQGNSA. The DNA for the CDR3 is TGTGCCAGCAGCTCCCCGACTAGCGGGAGTAGGGGAGAGACCCAGTACTTC. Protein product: CASSSPTSGSRGETQYF.